Reported below is one TCR beta chain. Authors' processing steps: Reference gene primer amplification yielded estimated nucleated cell counts. This table comes from immunoSEQ multiplex PCR, and its TCRdb copy is limited to in-frame clones, with some not included. That table furnishes V, J and clone size, whereas the DNA furnished D and trimming. The data contain about 180,000 clones, 75% to 90% of them singletons. The germline V gene encodes CDR1 SEHNR and CDR2 FQNEAQ (reference sequence). This CDR3 comprises 13 residues. V was cut by 0 bases and J by 9 bases, with 9 bases left in between. This record belongs to a study of blood T cell repertoires in COVID-19. Study background: In each case, the material was cDNA or gDNA derived from T cells, B-cell-depleted T cells, or PBMCs.

Donors were grouped by their self-reported clinical history. The clonotype comes from a woman between 35 and 50 years old with acute COVID-19. The J gene is TRBJ2-1, the V gene TRBV7-9; D not certain. Material for sequencing was PBMCs or T cells enriched from blood (not recorded which). This chain's CDR3 is CASSLARFGEQFF. In nucleotides, the CDR3 is TGTGCCAGCAGCTTAGCTCGTTTCGGTGAGCAGTTCTTC.